The T cell receptor (beta chain) described here comes from a study of vaccination and CD4 T cells after COVID-19. Treatment reported: approximately nine-day PBMC culture with coronavirus spike peptide pools or control peptides (ViraFEST assay). ViraFEST grew antigen-specific T cells using peptide pools, then sequenced TCRs. CDR3 size: 14 residues. After removal of 5 bases from V and 2 bases from J, the junction contained 2 bases not matched to a gene. A remark on this clonotype: Antigen unknown.

Cultured CD4+ T cells had their DNA profiled by the Oncomine TCR Beta short-read assay. Each CDR3 protein is one row after TCRdb ran MiXCR on the PCR reads. Of roughly 18,000 distinct CDR3 sequences in the sample, approximately 60% were seen once. Study-wide findings and caveats: The authors identified 304 of 307 vaccine-specific clones in convalescent patients as spike mono-reactive.

This TCR was sampled from a human donor who had recovered from COVID-19. V and J are TRBV12-3 or TRBV12-4 and TRBJ1-2; 10 nucleotides match TRBD1. Sequencing used CD4+ T cells from blood, cultured in vitro. CDR3 coding DNA: TGTGCCAGCAGTCGGGGACAGGGGAACTATGGCTACACCTTC. Its translation is CASSRGQGNYGYTF.